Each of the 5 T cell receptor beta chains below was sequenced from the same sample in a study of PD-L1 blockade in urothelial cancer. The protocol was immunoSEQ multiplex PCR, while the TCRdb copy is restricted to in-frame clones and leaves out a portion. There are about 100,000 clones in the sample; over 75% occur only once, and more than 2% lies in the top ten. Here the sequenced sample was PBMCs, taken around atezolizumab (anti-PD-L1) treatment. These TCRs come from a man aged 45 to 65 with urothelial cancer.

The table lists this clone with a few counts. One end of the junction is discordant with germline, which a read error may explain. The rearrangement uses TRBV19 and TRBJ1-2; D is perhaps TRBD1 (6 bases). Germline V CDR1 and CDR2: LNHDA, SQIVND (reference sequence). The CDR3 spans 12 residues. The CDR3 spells CASRGGNHGYTF. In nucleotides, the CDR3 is TGTGCCAGTAGAGGGGGTAACCATGGCTACACCTTC.

This CDR3 is CASSQSADRTDTQYF. The CDR3 bases are TGTGCCAGCAGCCAATCAGCGGATCGCACAGATACGCAGTATTTT. The chain uses TRBV7-3 and TRBJ2-3, with a weak D call TRBD2 (5 bases). The CDR3 sequence is 15 residues long. CDR1 is SGHTA, CDR2 FQGTGA, per germline. The V and J ends lost 5 bases and 1 base respectively, with 13 bases between them.

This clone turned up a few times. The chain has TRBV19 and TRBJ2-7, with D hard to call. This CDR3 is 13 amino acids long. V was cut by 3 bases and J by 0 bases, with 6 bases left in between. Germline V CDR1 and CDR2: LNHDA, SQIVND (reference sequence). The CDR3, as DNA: TGTGCCAGTAGTATCACTGGCTCCTACGAGCAGTACTTC. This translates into CASSITGSYEQYF. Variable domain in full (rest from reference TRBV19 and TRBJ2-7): DGGITQSPKYLFRKEGQNVTLSCEQNLNHDAMYWYRQDPGQGLRLIYYSQIVNDFQKGDIAEGYSVSREKKESFPLTVTSAQKNPTAFYLCASSITGSYEQYFGPGTRLTVT.

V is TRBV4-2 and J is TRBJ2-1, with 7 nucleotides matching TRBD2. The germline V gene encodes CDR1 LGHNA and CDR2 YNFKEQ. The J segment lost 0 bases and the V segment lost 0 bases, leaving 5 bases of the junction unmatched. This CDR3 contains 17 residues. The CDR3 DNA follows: TGTGCCAGCAGCCAAGATGGGGGGGAGAGCTCCTACAATGAGCAGTTCTTC. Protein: CASSQDGGESSYNEQFF.

The CDR3 DNA sequence: TGTGCCATCAGTCGCACTACGGCCACCGGGGAGCTGTTTTTT. Translated: CAISRTTATGELFF. The rearrangement links TRBV10-3 to TRBJ2-2, with D unresolved. The CDR3 totals 14 residues. Germline-derived CDR1 and CDR2 are ENHRY and SYGVKD. Trimming stripped 5 bases from V and 4 bases from J, with 11 bases between.